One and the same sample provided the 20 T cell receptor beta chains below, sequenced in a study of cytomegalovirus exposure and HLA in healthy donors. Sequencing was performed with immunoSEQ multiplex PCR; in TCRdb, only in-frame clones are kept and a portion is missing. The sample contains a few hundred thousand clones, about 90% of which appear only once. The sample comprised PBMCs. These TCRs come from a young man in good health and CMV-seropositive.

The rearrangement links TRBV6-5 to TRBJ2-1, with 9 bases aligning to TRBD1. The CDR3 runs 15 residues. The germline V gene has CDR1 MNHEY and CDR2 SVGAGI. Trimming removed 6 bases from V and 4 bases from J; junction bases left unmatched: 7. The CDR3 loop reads CASRSDRGYYNEQFF. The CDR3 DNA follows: TGTGCCAGCAGATCCGACAGGGGGTATTACAATGAGCAGTTCTTC.

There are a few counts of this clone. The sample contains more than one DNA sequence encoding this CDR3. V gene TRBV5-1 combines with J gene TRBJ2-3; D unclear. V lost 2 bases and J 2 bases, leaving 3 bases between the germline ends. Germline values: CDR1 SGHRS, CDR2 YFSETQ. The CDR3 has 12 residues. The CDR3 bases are TGCGCCAGCAGCTTTCTCACAGATACGCAGTATTTT. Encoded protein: CASSFLTDTQYF.

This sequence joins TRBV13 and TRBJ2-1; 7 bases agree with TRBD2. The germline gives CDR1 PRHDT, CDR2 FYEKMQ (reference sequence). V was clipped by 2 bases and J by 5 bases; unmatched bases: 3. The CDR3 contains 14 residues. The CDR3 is CASSLWRENNEQFF. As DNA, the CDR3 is TGTGCCAGCAGCTTATGGCGGGAGAACAATGAGCAGTTCTTC.

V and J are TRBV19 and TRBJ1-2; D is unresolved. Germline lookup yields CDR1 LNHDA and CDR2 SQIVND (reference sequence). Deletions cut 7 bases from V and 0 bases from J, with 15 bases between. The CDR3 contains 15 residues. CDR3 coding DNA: TGTGCCAGTACTTTATTGGCGGCCACTAACTATGGCTACACCTTC. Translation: CASTLLAATNYGYTF. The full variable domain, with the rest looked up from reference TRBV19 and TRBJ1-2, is DGGITQSPKYLFRKEGQNVTLSCEQNLNHDAMYWYRQDPGQGLRLIYYSQIVNDFQKGDIAEGYSVSREKKESFPLTVTSAQKNPTAFYLCASTLLAATNYGYTFGSGTRLTVV.

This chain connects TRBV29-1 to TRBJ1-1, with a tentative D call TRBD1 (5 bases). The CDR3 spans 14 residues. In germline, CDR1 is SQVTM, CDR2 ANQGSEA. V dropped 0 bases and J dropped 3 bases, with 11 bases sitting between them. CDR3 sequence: CSVEDRDEDTEAFF. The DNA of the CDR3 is TGCAGCGTTGAAGACCGGGACGAGGACACTGAAGCTTTCTTT.

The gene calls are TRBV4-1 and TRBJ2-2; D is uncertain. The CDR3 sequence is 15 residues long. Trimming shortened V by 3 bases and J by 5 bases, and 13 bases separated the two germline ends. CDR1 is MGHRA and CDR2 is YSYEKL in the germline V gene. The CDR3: CASSHSNYRTGELFF. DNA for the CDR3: TGCGCCAGCAGCCACTCGAACTATCGAACCGGGGAGCTGTTTTTT.

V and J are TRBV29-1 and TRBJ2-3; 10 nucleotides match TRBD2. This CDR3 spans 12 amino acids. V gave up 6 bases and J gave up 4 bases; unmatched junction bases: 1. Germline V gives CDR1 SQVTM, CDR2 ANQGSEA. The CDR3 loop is CSVAGGADTQYF. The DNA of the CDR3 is TGCAGCGTAGCGGGAGGGGCAGATACGCAGTATTTT.

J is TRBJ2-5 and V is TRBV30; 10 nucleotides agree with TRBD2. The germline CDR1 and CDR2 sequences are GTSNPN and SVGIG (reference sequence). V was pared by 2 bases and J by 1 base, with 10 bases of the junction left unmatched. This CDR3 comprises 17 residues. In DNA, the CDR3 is TGTGCCTGGAGTTCGCCCCGGACTAGCGGAAGCCAAGAGACCCAGTACTTC. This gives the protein CAWSSPRTSGSQETQYF.

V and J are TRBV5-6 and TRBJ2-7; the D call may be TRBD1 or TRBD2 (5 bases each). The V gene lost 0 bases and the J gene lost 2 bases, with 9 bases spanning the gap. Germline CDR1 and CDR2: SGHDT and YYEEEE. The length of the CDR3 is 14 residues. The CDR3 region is CASSLGDQTYEQYF. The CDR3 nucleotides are TGTGCCAGCAGCTTGGGGGACCAGACCTACGAGCAGTACTTC.

The CDR3 here is CASSSPIQTSGYEQYF. The CDR3 DNA follows: TGTGCCAGCAGTTCCCCAATCCAGACTAGCGGCTACGAGCAGTACTTC. The chain employs TRBV28 and TRBJ2-7; 9 bases map to TRBD2. Losses at the gene ends were 4 bases for V and 3 bases for J; bases not matched to a gene: 10. The CDR3 consists of 16 residues. Germline V gene sequence: CDR1 MDHEN, CDR2 SYDVKM. Using reference TRBV28 and TRBJ2-7 for the parts outside the CDR3, the full variable domain is DVKVTQSSRYLVKRTGEKVFLECVQDMDHENMFWYRQDPGLGLRLIYFSYDVKMKEKGDIPEGYSVSREKKERFSLILESASTNQTSMYLCASSSPIQTSGYEQYFGPGTRLTVT.

The CDR3 loop reads CASSILGGHEKLFF. For the CDR3, the DNA is TGTGCCAGTAGTATTTTAGGGGGTCATGAAAAACTGTTTTTT. The chain carries TRBV19 and TRBJ1-4, with a tentative D call TRBD1 (6 bases). V lost 3 bases to trimming and J lost 6 bases, with 11 bases between them. The germline CDR1 and CDR2 sequences are LNHDA and SQIVND (reference sequence). There are 14 residues in the CDR3. Combining the CDR3 with reference TRBV19 and TRBJ1-4 gives the whole variable domain DGGITQSPKYLFRKEGQNVTLSCEQNLNHDAMYWYRQDPGQGLRLIYYSQIVNDFQKGDIAEGYSVSREKKESFPLTVTSAQKNPTAFYLCASSILGGHEKLFFGSGTQLSVL.

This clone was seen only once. The CDR3 sequence is CASSYEVGAGGYTF. The CDR3 DNA follows: TGTGCCAGCAGTTACGAAGTAGGGGCGGGTGGCTACACCTTC. The rearrangement links TRBV6-6 to TRBJ1-2; a possible D gene is TRBD1 (5 bases). Trimming took 2 bases from V and 7 from J, leaving 14 bases between them. From germline, CDR1 is MNHNY and CDR2 SVGAGI (reference sequence). There are 14 residues in the CDR3.

In DNA, the CDR3 is TGTGCCAGCAGCTTAAAAGTGAACACTGAAGCTTTCTTT. The encoded protein is CASSLKVNTEAFF. The chain recombines TRBV11-3 with TRBJ1-1; no reliable D call. The CDR3 has 13 amino acids. Germline CDR1 and CDR2: SGHNT and YENEEA. Trimming took 2 bases from V and 0 from J, leaving 4 bases between them.

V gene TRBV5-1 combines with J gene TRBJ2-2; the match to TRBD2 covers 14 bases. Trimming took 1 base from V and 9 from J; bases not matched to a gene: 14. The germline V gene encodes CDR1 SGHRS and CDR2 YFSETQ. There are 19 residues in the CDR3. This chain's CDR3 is CASSLLPGLAGVLSRELFF. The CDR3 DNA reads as TGCGCCAGCAGCTTGCTCCCGGGACTAGCGGGAGTTTTAAGTCGGGAGCTGTTTTTT.

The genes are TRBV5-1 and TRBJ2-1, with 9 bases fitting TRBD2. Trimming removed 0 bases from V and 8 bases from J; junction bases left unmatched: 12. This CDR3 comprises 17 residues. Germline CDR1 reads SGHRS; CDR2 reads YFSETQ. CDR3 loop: CASSLGLAGLHRDEQFF. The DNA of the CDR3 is TGCGCCAGCAGCTTGGGCCTAGCGGGACTCCACAGGGATGAGCAGTTCTTC.

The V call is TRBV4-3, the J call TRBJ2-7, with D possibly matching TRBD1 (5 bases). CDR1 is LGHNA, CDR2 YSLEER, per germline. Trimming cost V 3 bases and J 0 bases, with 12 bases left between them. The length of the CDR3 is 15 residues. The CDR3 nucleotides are TGCGCCAGCAGCCAGTTGACAGAGAGCTCCTACGAGCAGTACTTC. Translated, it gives CASSQLTESSYEQYF.

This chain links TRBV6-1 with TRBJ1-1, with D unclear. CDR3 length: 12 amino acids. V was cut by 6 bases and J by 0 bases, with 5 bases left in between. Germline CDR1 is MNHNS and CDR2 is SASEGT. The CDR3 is CASRYLNTEAFF. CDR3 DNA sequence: TGTGCCAGCAGGTACTTGAACACTGAAGCTTTCTTT.

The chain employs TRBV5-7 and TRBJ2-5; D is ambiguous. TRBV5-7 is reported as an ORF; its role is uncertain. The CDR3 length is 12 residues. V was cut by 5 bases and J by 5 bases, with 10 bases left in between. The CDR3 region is CASRLCSETQYF. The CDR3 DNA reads TGTGCCAGCAGGCTGTGTTCCGAGACCCAGTACTTC.

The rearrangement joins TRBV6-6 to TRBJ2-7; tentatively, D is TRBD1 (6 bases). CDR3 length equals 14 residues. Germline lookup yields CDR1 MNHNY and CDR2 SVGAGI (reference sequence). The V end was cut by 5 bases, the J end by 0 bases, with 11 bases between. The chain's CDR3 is CASSDGRGSYEQYF. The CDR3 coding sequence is TGTGCCAGCAGTGACGGCAGGGGCTCCTACGAGCAGTACTTC.

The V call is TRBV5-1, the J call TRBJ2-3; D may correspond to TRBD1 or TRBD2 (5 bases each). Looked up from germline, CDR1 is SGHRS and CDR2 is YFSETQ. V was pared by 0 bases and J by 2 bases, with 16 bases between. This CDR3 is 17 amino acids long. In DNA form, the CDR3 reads TGCGCCAGCAGCTTGGGACCCGTACTGGGGGACACAGATACGCAGTATTTT. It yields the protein CASSLGPVLGDTDTQYF.